This record covers a single T cell receptor beta chain. Its antigen is unidentified. Primed by a sample-barcoded 5' primer and a J-beta primer mix, a second PCR proceeded for about 6 to 12 cycles. From the 5' RACE reads, TCRdb called clonotypes with MiXCR, one entry per CDR3 protein. In the table there are 650,000 to 1,000,000 distinct CDR3 sequences, roughly 34% of which are singletons. This record belongs to a study of blood T cells in healthy people across ages. General study points: Roughly linearly, TCR beta diversity per million T cells fell as age increased.

The CDR3 loop spans 16 amino acids. V lost 4 bases, J lost 1 base, and 6 bases stayed unmatched. Germline V CDR1 and CDR2: LGHNA, YSLEER. The TCR originated in a man between 18 and 29 years old in good health. Specimen: blood. This chain uses TRBV4-3 with TRBJ1-1; TRBD1 agrees at 10 bases. The CDR3 loop is CASSLGTGVSNTEAFF. In nucleotides, the CDR3 is TGCGCCAGCAGCCTCGGGACAGGGGTCTCGAACACTGAAGCTTTCTTT.